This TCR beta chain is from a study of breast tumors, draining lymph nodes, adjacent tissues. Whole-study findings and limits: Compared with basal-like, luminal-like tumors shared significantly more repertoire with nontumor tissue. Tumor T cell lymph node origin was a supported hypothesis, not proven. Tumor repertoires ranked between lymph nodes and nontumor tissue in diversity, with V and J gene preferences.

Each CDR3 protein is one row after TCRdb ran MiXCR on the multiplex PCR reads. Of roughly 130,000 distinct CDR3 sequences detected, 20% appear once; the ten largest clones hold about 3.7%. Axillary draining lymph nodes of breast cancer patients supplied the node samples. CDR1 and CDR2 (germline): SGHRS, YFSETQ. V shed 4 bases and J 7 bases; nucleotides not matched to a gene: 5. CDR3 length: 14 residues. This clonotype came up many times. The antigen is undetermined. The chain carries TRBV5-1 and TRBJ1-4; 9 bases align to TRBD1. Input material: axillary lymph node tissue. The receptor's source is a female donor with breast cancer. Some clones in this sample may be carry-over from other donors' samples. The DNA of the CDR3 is TGCGCCAGCAGCCTACAGGGGGCGTCTGAAAAACTGTTTTTT. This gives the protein CASSLQGASEKLFF.